This TCR beta chain was identified during a study of CD8 T cells in Susac syndrome. The CDR3 extends over 13 amino acids. Germline loops: CDR1 SEHNR, CDR2 FQNEAQ (reference sequence). V shed 5 bases and J shed 0 bases, with 7 bases lying between them. RNA amounts of about 0.5 to 1 ug underwent reverse transcription with random hexamers. TCRdb ran MiXCR on the immunoSEQ multiplex PCR reads and lists one entry per CDR3 protein. The table records under 55,000 distinct CDR3 sequences, 93% of them present only once. This sequence originates from a human donor with multiple sclerosis. The specimen was CD8+ T cells from PBMCs. V is TRBV7-9 and J is TRBJ1-1; D uncertain. For the CDR3, the DNA is TGTGCCAGCAGCCCCCCACTGAACACTGAAGCTTTCTTT. Amino acid sequence: CASSPPLNTEAFF.